These 14 T cell receptor beta chains share one sample of origin, sequenced in a study of T-cell reconstitution after alpha-beta-depleted transplantation in children. Unique molecular identifiers featured in how the TCRbeta library was prepared. TCRdb itself ran the PCR reads through MiXCR, one entry per CDR3 protein. The sample records 500,000 or so distinct CDR3 sequences, 9.5% to 12% being singletons. Here the sequenced sample was PBMCs, mostly from graft donor cells, taken 180 days after TCRalphabeta/CD19-depleted stem cell transplant. The receptors were sampled from a female patient aged 2-9 years who had a stem cell transplant for aplastic anemia, so the T cells may come from the graft donor.

This clonotype appeared a few times. CDR3 sequence (DNA): TGTGCCAGCACTACAGGGTTCGGCTACACCTTC. Encoded protein: CASTTGFGYTF. The chain employs TRBV7-9 and TRBJ1-2, with D maybe TRBD1 (6 bases). The germline V gene has CDR1 SEHNR and CDR2 FQNEAQ (reference sequence). The V end lost 7 bases, the J end lost 8 bases, and 11 bases lay between the germline ends. The CDR3 consists of 11 residues.

This clonotype was picked up many times. The rearrangement uses TRBV28 and TRBJ1-1; D perhaps matches TRBD1 (6 bases). CDR3 length: 12 amino acids. Germline V gene data show CDR1 as MDHEN and CDR2 as SYDVKM. The germline V and J ends were trimmed by 5 bases and 11 bases, with 15 bases remaining between them. This chain's CDR3 is CASSRTVLGAFF. The CDR3 coding sequence is TGTGCCAGCAGTCGGACAGTATTGGGGGCTTTCTTT.

This clonotype was seen only a few times. This sequence joins TRBV7-2 and TRBJ2-7; D unresolved. CDR1 and CDR2 from the germline V gene are SGHTA and FQGNSA. The CDR3 runs 10 residues. CDR3 sequence (DNA): TGTGCCAGCAGCTTAATTCCGGAACCCGTC. Amino acid sequence: CASSLIPEPV.

The chain joins TRBV21-1 to TRBJ2-7; the table's TRBD2 call for D was not verified on the DNA. TRBV21-1 is labeled a pseudogene. This CDR3 has 17 amino acids. CDR3 region: CASSPGTSGTSSYEQYV. Written as DNA, the CDR3 is TGTGCCAGCAGCCCTGGGACTAGCGGGACAAGCTCCTACGAGCAGTACGTC.

The V and J genes are TRBV18 and TRBJ2-1; TRBD1 or TRBD2 may be the D gene (7 bases each). CDR1 is KGHSH and CDR2 is LQKENI in the germline V gene. V lost 1 base and J 5 bases, leaving 15 bases between the germline ends. The CDR3 spans 16 residues. CDR3 nucleotides: TGTGCCAGCTCACCACGGGGAGGGGGCGCCCACAATGAGCAGTTCTTC. Translation: CASSPRGGGAHNEQFF. Together with reference TRBV18 and TRBJ2-1, the CDR3 gives the full variable domain: NAGVMQNPRHLVRRRGQEARLRCSPMKGHSHVYWYRQLPEEGLKFMVYLQKENIIDESGMPKERFSAEFPKEGPSILRIQQVVRGDSAAYFCASSPRGGGAHNEQFFGPGTRLTVL.

This clonotype has at least ten counts. The genes are TRBV7-6 and TRBJ2-3, with no clear D. The CDR3 contains 12 residues. Germline values: CDR1 SGHVS, CDR2 FNYEAQ. Trimming left V 4 bases short and J 4 bases short, with 6 bases between. In DNA, the CDR3 is TGTGCCAGCAGCTCCGGGCCAGATACGCAGTATTTT. It specifies CASSSGPDTQYF.

J is TRBJ1-5 and V is TRBV28; perhaps TRBD1 as D (5 bases). Looked up from germline, CDR1 is MDHEN and CDR2 is SYDVKM. Trimming removed 5 bases from V and 0 bases from J, with 17 bases in between. The CDR3 consists of 17 residues. In DNA, the CDR3 is TGTGCCAGCAGTACGAGAGCCGTGGGGGGTAGCAATCAGCCCCAGCATTTT. As protein: CASSTRAVGGSNQPQHF.

J is TRBJ2-5 and V is TRBV7-9, with 9 bases fitting TRBD1. Germline V gene data show CDR1 as SEHNR and CDR2 as FQNEAQ (reference sequence). The V gene end was trimmed by 4 bases and the J gene end by 3 bases; junction bases not matched to a gene: 6. This CDR3 comprises 15 residues. CDR3 bases: TGTGCCAGCAGCTCCCGGGACAGGGCGGAAGAGACCCAGTACTTC. It codes for CASSSRDRAEETQYF. Combining the CDR3 with reference TRBV7-9 and TRBJ2-5 gives the whole variable domain DTGVSQNPRHKITKRGQNVTFRCDPISEHNRLYWYRQTLGQGPEFLTYFQNEAQLEKSRLLSDRFSAERPKGSFSTLEIQRTEQGDSAMYLCASSSRDRAEETQYFGPGTRLLVL.

This clonotype was counted many times. The rearrangement uses TRBV5-1 and TRBJ2-3, with D uncertain. CDR3 length: 14 residues. V was cut by 0 bases and J by 1 base, with 6 bases left in between. Germline V gene sequence: CDR1 SGHRS, CDR2 YFSETQ. For the CDR3, the DNA is TGCGCCAGCAGCTTGGCCCTGGGCACAGATACGCAGTATTTT. As protein: CASSLALGTDTQYF.

In this sample, this clonotype turned up a few times. The gene calls are TRBV15 and TRBJ1-2; D call uncertain. This CDR3 has 13 amino acids. CDR1 and CDR2 from the germline V gene are LNHNV and YYDKDF (reference sequence). The V end lost 1 base, the J end lost 3 bases, and 6 bases lay between the germline ends. In DNA, the CDR3 is TGTGCCACCAGCAGAGGGGCCGACTATGGCTACACCTTC. Protein product: CATSRGADYGYTF.

This clonotype turned up a few times. The CDR3 DNA reads as TGTGCCAGCAGCCGAGGACAGGGTGCTATTTTCTACGAGCAGTACTTC. This codes for CASSRGQGAIFYEQYF. The rearrangement links TRBV3-1 to TRBJ2-7; TRBD1 aligns across 8 bases. The CDR3 covers 16 residues. The trim removed 4 bases at V and 3 bases at J, leaving 11 bases unmatched. Germline loops: CDR1 LGHDT, CDR2 YNNKEL (reference sequence).

The CDR3 loop is CASSNQGDGEQYV. The DNA for the CDR3 is TGTGCCAGCAGCAATCAGGGGGACGGCGAGCAGTACGTC. The chain uses TRBV7-1 and TRBJ2-7, with 7 bases aligning to TRBD1. TRBV7-1 is treated as an ORF (open reading frame) with a function not yet certain. The CDR3 length is 13 residues. Trimming cost V 5 bases and J 6 bases; bases outside gene matches: 7.

In this sample, this clonotype turned up a few times. This chain joins TRBV15 and TRBJ2-2, with D possibly TRBD2 on 6 matching bases. Trimming took off 1 base at V and 6 bases at J, with 12 bases between the two ends. The CDR3 has 15 amino acids. Germline-derived CDR1 and CDR2 are LNHNV and YYDKDF (reference sequence). The CDR3 DNA reads TGTGCCACCAGCAGAGTAAACGAGCGGGCCGGGGAGCTGTTTTTT. Encoded protein: CATSRVNERAGELFF.

V and J are TRBV25-1 and TRBJ2-1; 14 nucleotides match TRBD2. In germline, CDR1 is MGHDK, CDR2 SYGVNS. CDR3 length: 17 residues. V was pared by 3 bases and J by 2 bases, with 3 bases of the junction left unmatched. The CDR3 sequence: CASSEGLAGETYNEQFF. The CDR3 DNA is TGTGCCAGCAGTGAGGGACTAGCGGGAGAAACCTACAATGAGCAGTTCTTC.